These T cell receptor beta chains were read from a single sample in a study of OX40 agonist ivuxolimab in advanced cancers. The repertoire was sequenced with immunoSEQ multiplex PCR; TCRdb's copy has only in-frame clones and lacks some. The repertoire holds approximately 52,000 clones, with over 80% as singletons. The source material was CD4+ or CD8+ T cells sorted from blood, sampled in a trial of the OX40 agonist ivuxolimab. These receptors originate from an adult with an advanced solid tumor such as melanoma, head and neck, liver or kidney cancer. The CDR3 runs from the conserved cysteine through the conserved F or W. D genes are given only for firm matches. Clone size, where shown, is once, few, many, or a class for clones that have expanded.

clone_size	v_call	j_call	d_call	cdr3_aa	cdr3_nt
-	TRBV4-1	TRBJ2-5	TRBD1	CASSRAPGQGLETQYF	TGCGCCAGCAGCCGGGCCCCGGGACAGGGTCTGGAGACCCAGTACTTC
once	TRBV28	TRBJ2-2	-	CASRTAGTNTGELFF	TGTGCCAGCCGAACCGCCGGGACTAACACCGGGGAGCTGTTTTTT
-	TRBV30	TRBJ1-2	TRBD1	CAWSLQGDGYTF	TGTGCCTGGAGTCTGCAGGGGGATGGCTACACCTTC
once	TRBV7-2	TRBJ2-1	TRBD2	CASSPSAAGGYNEQFF	TGTGCCAGCAGCCCCTCAGCAGCGGGGGGATACAATGAGCAGTTCTTC
few	TRBV30	TRBJ1-5	-	CAWVTKGGNQPQHF	TGTGCCTGGGTGACGAAGGGCGGCAATCAGCCCCAGCATTTT
-	TRBV5-4	TRBJ2-5	-	CASSLGERETQYF	TGTGCCAGCAGCTTGGGGGAGCGAGAGACCCAGTACTTC
few	TRBV13	TRBJ1-1	TRBD1	CASSWSGGNTEAFF	TGTGCCAGCAGCTGGTCAGGGGGGAACACTGAAGCTTTCTTT
-	TRBV19	TRBJ1-5	-	CASSIRSQGFSQPQHF	TGTGCCAGTAGTATAAGGTCCCAGGGTTTTAGTCAGCCCCAGCATTTT
-	TRBV12-5	TRBJ1-5	-	CASGKIGQNWNQPQHF	TGTGCTAGTGGGAAAATCGGACAGAATTGGAATCAGCCCCAGCATTTT
-	TRBV25-1	TRBJ2-5	TRBD2	CASSEPGGGQETQYF	TGTGCCAGCAGTGAACCCGGCGGGGGCCAAGAGACCCAGTACTTC
-	TRBV6-1	TRBJ2-7	TRBD1	CASRDRDRASYEQYF	TGTGCCAGCAGGGACCGGGACAGGGCCTCCTACGAGCAGTACTTC
-	TRBV5-1	TRBJ2-5	-	CASSLASRGQGETQYF	TGCGCCAGCAGCTTGGCATCGCGGGGGCAGGGGGAGACCCAGTACTTC
-	TRBV5-1	TRBJ2-7	TRBD2	CASSLVSGTSDEQYF	TGCGCCAGCAGCTTGGTCTCCGGGACTAGTGATGAGCAGTACTTC
-	TRBV9	TRBJ1-2	TRBD1	CASSARDRGTYGYTF	TGTGCCAGCAGCGCCCGGGACAGGGGAACCTATGGCTACACCTTC
few	TRBV2	TRBJ2-7	-	CASSDRHPRRSYEQYF	TGTGCCAGCAGTGACAGGCACCCGAGAAGGTCCTACGAGCAGTACTTC
-	TRBV19	TRBJ2-5	-	CASSSQGTQETQYF	TGTGCCAGTAGTAGCCAGGGGACCCAAGAGACCCAGTACTTC
-	TRBV7-3	TRBJ1-5	-	CASSLARDQPQHF	TGTGCCAGCAGCTTGGCCAGGGATCAGCCCCAGCATTTT
-	TRBV15	TRBJ1-4	-	CATGAGGGSFTEKLFF	TGTGCCACCGGGGCGGGAGGGGGATCTTTTACGGAAAAACTGTTTTTT
-	TRBV5-1	TRBJ2-3	-	CASSDARQDGTDTQYF	TGCGCCAGCAGCGACGCCCGACAGGACGGCACAGATACGCAGTATTTT
-	TRBV4-1	TRBJ1-6	-	CASSQDPGQVGKNSPLHF	TGCGCCAGCAGCCAAGACCCCGGACAAGTCGGAAAAAATTCACCCCTCCACTTT
-	TRBV14	TRBJ2-4	-	CASSQDQGTIQYF	TGTGCCAGCAGCCAAGATCAGGGGACCATTCAGTACTTC
-	TRBV30	TRBJ2-5	TRBD2	CAWSVQAGGLGTQYF	TGTGCCTGGAGTGTACAAGCGGGGGGGCTCGGGACCCAGTACTTC
-	TRBV7-6	TRBJ1-1	TRBD1	CASSPRQGVTNTEAFF	TGTGCCAGCAGCCCCCGACAGGGTGTGACGAACACTGAAGCTTTCTTT
-	TRBV2	TRBJ1-1	TRBD1	CASSDQGAQDTEAFF	TGTGCCAGCAGTGACCAGGGGGCGCAGGACACTGAAGCTTTCTTT
once	TRBV11-3	TRBJ1-5	-	CASSLKRDQPQHF	TGTGCCAGCAGCTTAAAAAGGGATCAGCCCCAGCATTTT
-	TRBV6-4	TRBJ1-2	-	CASSDGGDTTPWGGYTF	TGTGCCAGCAGTGACGGTGGGGACACCACCCCTTGGGGTGGCTACACCTTC
-	TRBV20-1	TRBJ1-2	-	CSGSYGYTF	TGCAGTGGGTCCTATGGCTACACCTTC